The 18 T cell receptor beta chains below come from one sample, sequenced in a study of OX40 agonist ivuxolimab in advanced cancers. Generated by immunoSEQ multiplex PCR, the TCRdb table keeps only in-frame clones and is missing some. The table includes 70,000 to 95,000 clones, approximately 86% detected once. The specimen was CD4+ or CD8+ T cells sorted from blood, collected in a trial of the OX40 agonist ivuxolimab. Receptor source: an adult with an advanced solid tumor such as melanoma, head and neck, liver or kidney cancer.

The V call is TRBV30, the J call TRBJ2-1; D unclear. Germline CDR1 GTSNPN, CDR2 SVGIG (reference sequence). V gave up 4 bases and J gave up 0 bases, with 7 bases separating them. The CDR3 sequence is 13 residues long. This CDR3 reads CAWTRSSYNEQFF. The CDR3 DNA is TGTGCCTGGACCCGAAGCTCCTACAATGAGCAGTTCTTC.

This clone has only one observation. The gene calls are TRBV7-3 and TRBJ2-3; no firm D call. Germline CDR1 is SGHTA and CDR2 is FQGTGA. CDR3 length: 14 residues. Trimming took 5 bases from V and 0 from J, leaving 9 bases between them. The chain's CDR3 is CASSGSSSTDTQYF. The CDR3 nucleotides are TGTGCCAGCAGCGGCAGCTCTAGCACAGATACGCAGTATTTT.

The V call is TRBV11-2, the J call TRBJ2-2; the match to TRBD2 covers 13 bases. Germline V gene sequence: CDR1 SGHAT, CDR2 FQNNGV. After removal of 4 bases from V and 6 bases from J, the junction contained 5 bases not matched to a gene. CDR3 length equals 16 residues. CDR3 sequence: CASSSTSGRDPGELFF. In nucleotides, the CDR3 is TGTGCCAGCAGCTCTACTAGCGGGAGGGACCCCGGGGAGCTGTTTTTT. Filled out from reference TRBV11-2 and TRBJ2-2, the complete variable domain reads EAGVAQSPRYKIIEKRQSVAFWCNPISGHATLYWYQQILGQGPKLLIQFQNNGVVDDSQLPKDRFSAERLKGVDSTLKIQPAKLEDSAVYLCASSSTSGRDPGELFFGEGSRLTVL.

The chain couples TRBV28 to TRBJ2-1, with 14 bases lining up with TRBD2. Germline V CDR1 and CDR2: MDHEN, SYDVKM. V dropped 6 bases and J dropped 10; count of bases not matched to a gene: 14. CDR3 length: 17 amino acids. CDR3 loop: CASRVPFGTSGSHEQFF. The CDR3 DNA sequence: TGTGCCAGCAGAGTTCCCTTCGGGACTAGCGGGAGTCACGAGCAGTTCTTC.

The rearrangement links TRBV7-3 to TRBJ1-1; perhaps TRBD1 as D (5 bases). The CDR3 totals 15 residues. Germline CDR1 SGHTA, CDR2 FQGTGA. Trimming took off 5 bases at V and 4 bases at J, with 17 bases between the two ends. The CDR3 spells CASSPNGGWGTEAFF. As DNA, the CDR3 is TGTGCCAGCAGCCCGAACGGGGGTTGGGGCACTGAAGCTTTCTTT.

Concerning this clone itself: Distinct nucleotide sequences in the sample also encode this CDR3. The chain combines TRBV5-4 with TRBJ2-3; 11 bases agree with TRBD2. Trimming at V came to 5 bases and at J to 2 bases, leaving 7 bases not matched to a gene. The CDR3 contains 16 residues. Per the germline V gene, CDR1 is SGHNT and CDR2 is YYREEE (reference sequence). As DNA, the CDR3 is TGTGCCAGCAGTCCTCTAGCGGGAGGCGCCACAGATACGCAGTATTTT. Translated, it gives CASSPLAGGATDTQYF. The full variable domain, completed using reference TRBV5-4 and TRBJ2-3, is ETGVTQSPTHLIKTRGQQVTLRCSSQSGHNTVSWYQQALGQGPQFIFQYYREEENGRGNFPPRFSGLQFPNYSSELNVNALELDDSALYLCASSPLAGGATDTQYFGPGTRLTVL.

The CDR3 DNA is TGTGCCACCAGCAGGGACCCAGGACAGTATAATTCACCCCTCCACTTT. Translating it yields CATSRDPGQYNSPLHF. The gene calls are TRBV15 and TRBJ1-6; possible D gene TRBD1, 6 bases. The V end was cut by 3 bases, the J end by 4 bases, with 13 bases between. Germline V lookup: CDR1 LNHNV, CDR2 YYDKDF (reference sequence). This CDR3 contains 16 residues.

CDR3 amino acids: CASSSSRDSSYEQYF. CDR3 in DNA: TGTGCCAGCAGCTCCTCCAGGGACTCCTCCTACGAGCAGTACTTC. The chain joins TRBV14 to TRBJ2-7; D is perhaps TRBD2 (6 bases). The V end was cut by 5 bases, the J end by 0 bases, with 14 bases between. This CDR3 contains 15 residues. The germline CDR1 and CDR2 sequences are SGHDN and FVKESK.

A single count supports this clone. This chain links TRBV7-8 with TRBJ1-1; D might be TRBD1 (5 bases). V was shortened by 3 bases and J by 1 base, with 9 bases between the two germline ends. The CDR3 length is 14 residues. Germline V gene data show CDR1 as SGHVS and CDR2 as FQNEAQ. Here the CDR3 DNA reads TGTGCCAGCAGCTTGGGACCCGCGAACACTGAAGCTTTCTTT. Protein product: CASSLGPANTEAFF.

The gene calls are TRBV6-6 and TRBJ1-2, with D perhaps TRBD1 (5 bases). Germline V gives CDR1 MNHNY, CDR2 SVGAGI (reference sequence). V was trimmed by 8 bases and J by 3 bases, leaving 13 bases between them. The CDR3 has 13 amino acids. CDR3 nucleotide sequence: TGTGCCAGCGGGGCAGGTGGGGACTATGGCTACACCTTC. Residues: CASGAGGDYGYTF.

This CDR3 reads CASSFGGREKLFF. In DNA, the CDR3 is TGTGCCAGCAGCTTCGGGGGTCGGGAAAAACTGTTTTTT. V gene TRBV7-9 combines with J gene TRBJ1-4; tentative D call: TRBD1 (5 bases). Germline lookup yields CDR1 SEHNR and CDR2 FQNEAQ (reference sequence). CDR3 length equals 13 residues. The V and J ends lost 3 bases and 8 bases respectively, with 10 bases between them.

Points on this clone: This sample includes further DNA sequences coding for the same CDR3. V usage is TRBV18 and J usage is TRBJ2-5; 9 bases are a match to TRBD1. This CDR3 has 14 amino acids. CDR1 and CDR2 (germline): KGHSH, LQKENI. The V and J ends lost 2 bases and 2 bases, in that order; junction bases with no gene match: 0. CDR3 in amino acids: CASSPGTGQETQYF. The DNA for the CDR3 is TGTGCCAGCTCACCAGGGACAGGGCAAGAGACCCAGTACTTC.

V gene TRBV19 combines with J gene TRBJ1-5; D call uncertain. The CDR3 has 19 amino acids. The germline V gene has CDR1 LNHDA and CDR2 SQIVND (reference sequence). Deletions cut 6 bases from V and 0 bases from J, with 24 bases between. The CDR3 spells CASSTPGGASMYSNQPQHF. The CDR3, as DNA: TGTGCCAGTAGCACGCCGGGAGGCGCTTCGATGTATAGCAATCAGCCCCAGCATTTT.

The chain carries TRBV19 and TRBJ2-3, with 10 bases matching TRBD2. Germline CDR1 LNHDA, CDR2 SQIVND (reference sequence). Losses at the gene ends were 6 bases for V and 0 bases for J; bases not matched to a gene: 9. The CDR3 is made up of 17 amino acids. DNA of the CDR3: TGTGCCAGTAGCCCTCGTCTAGCGGGGGCTAGCACAGATACGCAGTATTTT. This sequence encodes CASSPRLAGASTDTQYF.

This rearrangement joins TRBV18 to TRBJ2-3; D call uncertain. The germline gives CDR1 KGHSH, CDR2 LQKENI. Trimming shortened V by 1 base and J by 10 bases, and 12 bases separated the two germline ends. This CDR3 has 13 residues. The CDR3 is CASSPQVTRAQYF. As DNA, the CDR3 is TGTGCCAGCTCACCACAGGTAACACGGGCGCAGTATTTT.

The chain has TRBV6-5 and TRBJ2-5; a possible D gene is TRBD1 (6 bases). V was clipped by 8 bases and J by 5 bases, with 18 bases between them. Germline V gives CDR1 MNHEY, CDR2 SVGAGI. The CDR3 contains 14 residues. The DNA of the CDR3 is TGTGCCAGCCAGGGGTACCCAGGGCAGGAGACCCAGTACTTC. Amino acid sequence: CASQGYPGQETQYF.

This clone was detected a few times. The chain joins TRBV4-1 to TRBJ1-1, with D unresolved. The germline V gene encodes CDR1 MGHRA and CDR2 YSYEKL. V shed 2 bases and J shed 5 bases, with 9 bases lying between them. This CDR3 contains 13 residues. The CDR3, as DNA: TGCGCCAGCAGCCAAAGAGGACGGACTGAAGCTTTCTTT. It specifies CASSQRGRTEAFF.

The chain has TRBV5-5 and TRBJ2-7, with 7 bases fitting TRBD2. Germline CDR1 SGHKS, CDR2 YYEKEE (reference sequence). V trimming: 4 bases; J trimming: 7 bases; junction bases outside the gene matches: 17. There are 16 residues in the CDR3. In nucleotides, the CDR3 is TGTGCCAGCAGCCCCCCCCTGACTAGCCGTCGTCGGGAGCAGTACTTC. It translates to CASSPPLTSRRREQYF.